This passage covers 15 T cell receptor beta chains from one sample sequenced in a study of cytomegalovirus exposure and HLA in healthy donors. Clones were sequenced by immunoSEQ multiplex PCR, and TCRdb holds only the in-frame ones, with some missing. The sample carries about 44,000 clones, roughly 93% recorded once. Sequenced material: PBMCs. Every receptor here comes from a woman under 30 in good health and CMV-seronegative.

The V and J genes are TRBV4-2 and TRBJ1-1; D uncertain. Germline V gene sequence: CDR1 LGHNA, CDR2 YNFKEQ. Trimming cost V 1 base and J 1 base, with 7 bases left between them. The CDR3 loop spans 14 amino acids. The CDR3 sequence is CASSQGAGNTEAFF. CDR3 in DNA: TGTGCCAGCAGCCAAGGGGCAGGGAACACTGAAGCTTTCTTT.

The chain carries TRBV5-1 and TRBJ2-3; TRBD2 might be the D (6 bases). V lost 4 bases, J lost 5 bases, and 11 bases lay in between. Looked up from germline, CDR1 is SGHRS and CDR2 is YFSETQ. CDR3 length: 13 residues. CDR3 sequence: CASSGRGGDTQYF. The CDR3 DNA follows: TGCGCCAGCAGCGGGCGGGGAGGAGATACGCAGTATTTT.

The chain is built from TRBV30 and TRBJ2-5; 7 bases match TRBD2. V dropped 7 bases and J dropped 1; count of bases not matched to a gene: 9. Looked up from germline, CDR1 is GTSNPN and CDR2 is SVGIG (reference sequence). The CDR3 consists of 14 residues. This chain's CDR3 is CASTGLDVQETQYF. The CDR3 DNA sequence: TGTGCCTCAACAGGACTAGACGTCCAAGAGACCCAGTACTTC.

This sequence joins TRBV19 and TRBJ2-3; TRBD2 agrees at 8 bases. Looked up from germline, CDR1 is LNHDA and CDR2 is SQIVND (reference sequence). The CDR3 totals 15 residues. Losses at the gene ends were 1 base for V and 5 bases for J; bases not matched to a gene: 5. The CDR3 is CASSIAGGPVDTQYF. Here the CDR3 DNA reads TGTGCCAGTAGTATAGCGGGAGGGCCCGTAGATACGCAGTATTTT.

The rearrangement links TRBV27 to TRBJ2-1, with 8 bases aligning to TRBD2. The germline gives CDR1 MNHEY, CDR2 SMNVEV (reference sequence). V lost 3 bases to trimming and J lost 5 bases; unmatched junction nucleotides: 6. The CDR3 is 15 residues long. DNA for the CDR3: TGTGCCAGCAGTTTCAGCGGGAGCGGGGACAATGAGCAGTTCTTC. Residues: CASSFSGSGDNEQFF.

V is TRBV7-8 and J is TRBJ2-1; D might be TRBD1 (5 bases). This CDR3 is built from 15 residues. Trimming removed 5 bases at V and 3 bases at J, with 14 bases between. Germline V gives CDR1 SGHVS, CDR2 FQNEAQ. The CDR3 DNA reads TGTGCCAGCAGCCGACCCCCAGGGATCTACAATGAGCAGTTCTTC. This codes for CASSRPPGIYNEQFF.

This chain connects TRBV7-2 to TRBJ1-5, with D uncertain. Between the trimmed V and J ends, which lost 5 bases and 1 base, there was a span of 12 bases. The germline CDR1 and CDR2 sequences are SGHTA and FQGNSA. This CDR3 region has 15 residues. CDR3 DNA sequence: TGTGCCAGCAGCACCGTTGGAGGGAGCAATCAGCCCCAGCATTTT. Amino acid sequence: CASSTVGGSNQPQHF.

The CDR3 DNA follows: TGTGCCAGCATTCCTACGACTCGGAACTATGGCTACACCTTC. Amino acid sequence: CASIPTTRNYGYTF. This chain connects TRBV6-6 to TRBJ1-2, with D unclear. Germline-derived CDR1 and CDR2 are MNHNY and SVGAGI (reference sequence). CDR3 size: 14 residues. V shed 7 bases and J shed 2 bases, with 14 bases lying between them.

V gene TRBV6-1 combines with J gene TRBJ2-2, with TRBD1 matching 8 bases. The J segment lost 7 bases and the V segment lost 7 bases, leaving 20 bases of the junction unmatched. This CDR3 has 18 amino acids. From germline, CDR1 is MNHNS and CDR2 SASEGT. CDR3 sequence reads: CASNEPTLLDRGLGELFF. The CDR3 DNA reads TGTGCCAGCAATGAGCCAACTCTGTTAGACAGGGGCCTCGGGGAGCTGTTTTTT.

The chain has TRBV19 and TRBJ2-3; 9 bases line up with TRBD1. V was clipped by 7 bases and J by 4 bases; unmatched bases: 9. CDR1 LNHDA and CDR2 SQIVND come from the germline V gene (reference sequence). The CDR3 has 15 residues. The CDR3 DNA is TGTGCCAGTAACCCCAGACAGGGGGGCGCAGATACGCAGTATTTT. Translating gives CASNPRQGGADTQYF.

A few counts support this clone. CDR3 in amino acids: CASSPRQISNQPQHF. The CDR3, as DNA: TGTGCCAGCAGCCCCCGACAGATTAGCAATCAGCCCCAGCATTTT. The V gene is TRBV7-2, the J gene TRBJ1-5, with D possibly matching TRBD1 (5 bases). Between the trimmed V and J ends, which lost 5 bases and 0 bases, there was a span of 11 bases. The germline CDR1 and CDR2 sequences are SGHTA and FQGNSA. There are 15 residues in the CDR3. Using reference TRBV7-2 and TRBJ1-5 for the parts outside the CDR3, the full variable domain is GAGVSQSPSNKVTEKGKDVELRCDPISGHTALYWYRQSLGQGLEFLIYFQGNSAPDKSGLPSDRFSAERTGGSVSTLTIQRTQQEDSAVYLCASSPRQISNQPQHFGDGTRLSIL.

CDR3 residues: CASSWTPQETQYF. The CDR3 coding sequence is TGTGCCAGCAGTTGGACACCCCAAGAGACCCAGTACTTC. The chain employs TRBV6-5 and TRBJ2-5; possibly TRBD1 for D (5 bases). The germline V and J ends were trimmed by 4 bases and 1 base, with 7 bases remaining between them. This CDR3 region has 13 residues. Germline CDR1 reads MNHEY; CDR2 reads SVGAGI.

The CDR3 spells CASSFQANYGYTF. CDR3 coding DNA: TGTGCCAGCAGCTTTCAGGCTAACTATGGCTACACCTTC. V usage is TRBV7-6 and J usage is TRBJ1-2; D remains ambiguous. The length of the CDR3 is 13 residues. Trimming cost V 3 bases and J 0 bases, with 5 bases left between them. Per the germline V gene, CDR1 is SGHVS and CDR2 is FNYEAQ.

The chain couples TRBV28 to TRBJ1-4; D not certain. The CDR3 covers 14 residues. Trimming took 2 bases from V and 6 from J, leaving 10 bases between them. Germline V gives CDR1 MDHEN, CDR2 SYDVKM. The CDR3 protein is CASSLGQTHEKLFF. DNA for the CDR3: TGTGCCAGCAGTTTAGGGCAGACGCATGAAAAACTGTTTTTT.

The chain links TRBV9 to TRBJ2-3; TRBD2 aligns across 11 bases. CDR3 size: 18 residues. From germline, CDR1 is SGDLS and CDR2 YYNGEE. The V and J ends lost 0 bases and 5 bases, in that order; junction bases with no gene match: 11. The CDR3 nucleotides read TGTGCCAGCAGCGTAGGGCGGGTAGCGGGAGGGCGAGGAGATACGCAGTATTTT. Translating gives CASSVGRVAGGRGDTQYF.